This entry features one TCR beta chain sequence. The clone's antigen remains unknown. The sample holds no much larger clone one base away, and base qualities are not on file. This entry belongs to a study of T cell responses to AZD1222 COVID-19 vaccine (dated by TCRdb to about 2021). In the study overall: AZD1222 recipients whose second dose came at about 4 weeks and those whose second dose came at about 12 weeks were combined into one group, since spike-specific TCR depth and breadth did not differ between the two schedules. TCR sequencing covered about 230 trial participants: 200 to 220 given two doses of AZD1222 and 26 given two doses of MenACWY control vaccine. Trial participants were enrolled by age into 18-55, 56-69 and 70-plus year subgroups, with 148, 28 and 57 TCR-sequenced participants respectively.

General findings and caveats noted by the study authors: Because no day 14 peak-response samples were available, repertoires were characterized only after the peak T cell response. In the small 56-69-year group, the increase in depth fell short of significance, most likely because of low power. Reportedly, close to half of the unique spike-specific TCRs recognized epitopes lying outside the regions that are mutated in the B.1.351 and B.1.1.7 variants. The whole spike protein was spanned by vaccine-associated CD4 TCRs, and dominant responses were seen in regions 160-218 and 743-854. After two AZD1222 doses, spike-specific TCR breadth and depth were significantly higher than at day 0 and than in MenACWY recipients. Most participants were white British and females outnumbered males, and the authors suggested that clonal diversity may have been underestimated. Conclusions about previously exposed vaccinees were limited because only a handful of AZD1222 recipients were SARS-CoV-2 seropositive at baseline.

The CDR3 regions of human TCRbeta chains were analyzed by immunosequencing. As for how the authors treated the data: Repertoire TCRs were checked for matches against a reference library of SARS-CoV-2-specific TCRs that had been generated using the MIRA antigen-specificity platform. Breadth was defined as the fraction of unique TCRs that were SARS-CoV-2-associated. Depth was defined as the fraction of total T cells that were SARS-CoV-2-associated. Using the MIRA data, each spike-specific TCR was mapped to the spike region that the TCR reacts to and placed in a CD4 or CD8 class. Log10-transformed breadth and depth values were compared by one-way ANOVA with Sidak's multiple comparisons tests. TCRdb mirrors the immuneACCESS table, restricted to in-frame sequences. Some clones are absent from its copies; in checked studies, under half trace to an unresolved V gene, and the reason for the others is unknown. V and J calls and clone size are copied from that table; D and trimming were computed from the DNA. The sample includes 100,000 or so clones, with about 89% observed a single time. The top ten hold roughly 3.7% of the sample.

The sample's time point, from its label and the paper: baseline before first vaccination. Vaccinee samples were obtained from the UK trials COV001 and COV002, which included a single-blind randomized controlled phase 2/3 trial of AZD1222 (ChAdOx1 nCoV-19) in healthy adults. For TCRbeta chain sequencing, PBMC samples were collected from trial participants at day 0 and at day 28 after the second dose. CDR1 and CDR2 are drawn from the germline V gene: SGHAT, FQNNGV. The CDR3 measures 13 amino acids from cysteine to phenylalanine. Solely the CDR3 DNA is kept, with 39 bases framed from the first base. Trimming costs V 0 bases and J 5 bases, and their ends lie 7 bases apart.

This TCR was recovered from an adult in good health. This sample comprised peripheral blood, obtained on day 0 of AZD1222 vaccination. Recombination connected TRBV11-2 to TRBJ1-1, with no reliable assignment of the D segment. The DNA is as follows: TGTGCCAGCAGCTTAGATCCCATGACTGAAGCTTTCTTT. It codes for CASSLDPMTEAFF.